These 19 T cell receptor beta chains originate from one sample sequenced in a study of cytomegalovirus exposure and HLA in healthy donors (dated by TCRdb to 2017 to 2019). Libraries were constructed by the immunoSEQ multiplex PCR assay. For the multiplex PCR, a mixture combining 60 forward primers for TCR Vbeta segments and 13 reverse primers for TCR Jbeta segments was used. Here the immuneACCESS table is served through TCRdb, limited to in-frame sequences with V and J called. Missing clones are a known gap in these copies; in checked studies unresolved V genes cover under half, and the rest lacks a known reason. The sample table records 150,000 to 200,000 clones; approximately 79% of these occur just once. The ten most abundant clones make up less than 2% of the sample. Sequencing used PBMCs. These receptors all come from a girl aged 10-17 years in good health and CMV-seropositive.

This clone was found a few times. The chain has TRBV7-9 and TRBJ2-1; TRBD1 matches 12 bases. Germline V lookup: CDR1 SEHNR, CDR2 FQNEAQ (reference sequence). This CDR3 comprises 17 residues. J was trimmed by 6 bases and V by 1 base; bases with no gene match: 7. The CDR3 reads CASSLGLGQGAGNEQFF. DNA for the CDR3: TGTGCCAGCAGCTTAGGGCTGGGACAGGGGGCAGGCAATGAGCAGTTCTTC.

In DNA form, the CDR3 reads TGTGCCAGCAGCCCTCGTGAGAGGTCCTACAATGAGCAGTTCTTC. Its translation is CASSPRERSYNEQFF. The chain joins TRBV9 to TRBJ2-1; no clear D gene. The CDR3 consists of 15 residues. Germline-derived CDR1 and CDR2 are SGDLS and YYNGEE. With 4 bases removed from V and 1 base from J, the gap between germline ends came to 12 bases.

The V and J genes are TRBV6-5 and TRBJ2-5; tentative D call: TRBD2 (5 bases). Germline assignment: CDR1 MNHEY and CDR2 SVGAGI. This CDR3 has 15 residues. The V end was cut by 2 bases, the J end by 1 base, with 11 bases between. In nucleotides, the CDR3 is TGTGCCAGCAGTTACGGTTACGGGATCCAAGAGACCCAGTACTTC. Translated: CASSYGYGIQETQYF.

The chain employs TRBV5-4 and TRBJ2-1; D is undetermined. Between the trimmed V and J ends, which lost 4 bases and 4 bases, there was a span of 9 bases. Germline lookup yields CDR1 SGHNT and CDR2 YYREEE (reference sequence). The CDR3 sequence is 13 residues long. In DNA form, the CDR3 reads TGTGCCAGCAGCCTGAATCGGTACAATGAGCAGTTCTTC. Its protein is CASSLNRYNEQFF.

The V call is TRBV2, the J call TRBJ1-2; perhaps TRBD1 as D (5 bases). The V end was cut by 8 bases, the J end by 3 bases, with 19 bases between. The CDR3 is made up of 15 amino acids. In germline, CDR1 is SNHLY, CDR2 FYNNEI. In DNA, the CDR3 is TGTGCCAGCCGCCGAAAGGGGAACAGTTACTATGGCTACACCTTC. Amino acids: CASRRKGNSYYGYTF.

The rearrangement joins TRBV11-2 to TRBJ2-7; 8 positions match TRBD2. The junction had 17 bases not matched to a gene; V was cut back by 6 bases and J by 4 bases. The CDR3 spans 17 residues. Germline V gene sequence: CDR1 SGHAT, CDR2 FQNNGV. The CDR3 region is CASRPLIAGGARYEQYF. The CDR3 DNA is TGTGCCAGCAGGCCCTTAATTGCCGGGGGGGCGCGGTACGAGCAGTACTTC.

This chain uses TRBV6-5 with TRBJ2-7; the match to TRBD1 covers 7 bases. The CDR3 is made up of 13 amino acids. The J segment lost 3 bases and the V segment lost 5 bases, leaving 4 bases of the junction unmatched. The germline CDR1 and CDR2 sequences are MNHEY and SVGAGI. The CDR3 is CASSQGQSYEQYF. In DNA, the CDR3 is TGTGCCAGCAGTCAGGGACAGAGCTACGAGCAGTACTTC.

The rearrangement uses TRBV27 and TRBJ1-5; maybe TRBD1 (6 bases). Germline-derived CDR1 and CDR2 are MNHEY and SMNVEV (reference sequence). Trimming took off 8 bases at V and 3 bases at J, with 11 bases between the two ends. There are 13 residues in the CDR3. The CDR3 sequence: CASGDRLNQPQHF. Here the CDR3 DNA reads TGTGCCAGCGGAGACAGGCTCAATCAGCCCCAGCATTTT.

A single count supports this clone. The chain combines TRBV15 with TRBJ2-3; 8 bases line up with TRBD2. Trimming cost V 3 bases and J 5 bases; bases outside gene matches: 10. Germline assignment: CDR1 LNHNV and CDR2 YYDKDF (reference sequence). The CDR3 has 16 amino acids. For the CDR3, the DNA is TGTGCCACCAGCAGTAGTGCGGGGGGTTTCGTAGATACGCAGTATTTT. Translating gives CATSSSAGGFVDTQYF. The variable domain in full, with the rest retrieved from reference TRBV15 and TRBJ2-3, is DAMVIQNPRYQVTQFGKPVTLSCSQTLNHNVMYWYQQKSSQAPKLLFHYYDKDFNNEADTPDNFQSRRPNTSFCFLDIRSPGLGDTAMYLCATSSSAGGFVDTQYFGPGTRLTVL.

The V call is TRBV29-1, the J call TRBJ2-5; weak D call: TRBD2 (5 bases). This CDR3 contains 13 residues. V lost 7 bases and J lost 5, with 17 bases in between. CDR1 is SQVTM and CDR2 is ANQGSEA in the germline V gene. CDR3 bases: TGCAGCGCCCAAGGAGGCCCTGGGGAGACCCAGTACTTC. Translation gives CSAQGGPGETQYF. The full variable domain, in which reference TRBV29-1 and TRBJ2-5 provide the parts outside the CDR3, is SAVISQKPSRDICQRGTSLTIQCQVDSQVTMMFWYRQQPGQSLTLIATANQGSEATYESGFVIDKFPISRPNLTFSTLTVSNMSPEDSSIYLCSAQGGPGETQYFGPGTRLLVL.

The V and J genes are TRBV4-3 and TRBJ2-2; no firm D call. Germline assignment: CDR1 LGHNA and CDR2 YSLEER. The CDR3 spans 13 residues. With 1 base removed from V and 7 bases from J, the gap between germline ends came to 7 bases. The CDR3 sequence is CASSQGVGGELFF. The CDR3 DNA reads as TGCGCCAGCAGCCAAGGTGTCGGCGGGGAGCTGTTTTTT.

Here the CDR3 reads CASSGEHGQQGNYGYTF. In DNA, the CDR3 is TGTGCCAGCAGCGGGGAGCACGGGCAACAAGGGAACTATGGCTACACCTTC. The rearrangement links TRBV5-4 to TRBJ1-2; D unresolved. This CDR3 is built from 17 residues. Germline assignment: CDR1 SGHNT and CDR2 YYREEE (reference sequence). Trimming removed 4 bases from V and 2 bases from J, with 21 bases in between.

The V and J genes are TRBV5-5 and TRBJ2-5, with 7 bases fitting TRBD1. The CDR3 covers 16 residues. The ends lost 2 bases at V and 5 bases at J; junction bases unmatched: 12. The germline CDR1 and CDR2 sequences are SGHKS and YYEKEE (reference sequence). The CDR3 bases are TGTGCCAGCAGCTTTCCCTCGACAGGGTGGCAGGAGACCCAGTACTTC. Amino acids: CASSFPSTGWQETQYF. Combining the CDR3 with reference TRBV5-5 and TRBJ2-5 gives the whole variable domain DAGVTQSPTHLIKTRGQQVTLRCSPISGHKSVSWYQQVLGQGPQFIFQYYEKEERGRGNFPDRFSARQFPNYSSELNVNALLLGDSALYLCASSFPSTGWQETQYFGPGTRLLVL.

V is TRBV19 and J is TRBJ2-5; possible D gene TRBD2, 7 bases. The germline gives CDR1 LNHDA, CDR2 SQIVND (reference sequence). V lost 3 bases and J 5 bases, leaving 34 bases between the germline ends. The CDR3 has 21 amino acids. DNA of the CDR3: TGTGCCAGTAGTATTCGGCAGGGGACTACCTTGGGTGTATTAGATGACGAGACCCAGTACTTC. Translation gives CASSIRQGTTLGVLDDETQYF.

In nucleotides, the CDR3 is TGTGCCAGTAGAGACTGGGACAGGGGGAACATTCAGTACTTC. This translates into CASRDWDRGNIQYF. The chain is built from TRBV19 and TRBJ2-4, with 11 nucleotides matching TRBD1. Germline CDR1 and CDR2: LNHDA and SQIVND (reference sequence). The CDR3 is 14 residues long. Trimming at V came to 6 bases and at J to 7 bases, leaving 5 bases not matched to a gene.

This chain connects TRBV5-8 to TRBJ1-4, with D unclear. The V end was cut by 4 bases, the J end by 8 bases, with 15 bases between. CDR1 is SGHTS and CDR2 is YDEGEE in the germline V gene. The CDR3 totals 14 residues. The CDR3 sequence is CASSPPSVGEKLFF. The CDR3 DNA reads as TGTGCCAGCAGCCCACCAAGTGTCGGGGAAAAACTGTTTTTT.

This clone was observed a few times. The CDR3 sequence is CASSGRTGWDTEAFF. The CDR3, as DNA: TGTGCCAGCAGCGGTCGTACGGGTTGGGACACTGAAGCTTTCTTT. The chain recombines TRBV9 with TRBJ1-1; no definite D call. The CDR3 contains 15 residues. Germline V gene data show CDR1 as SGDLS and CDR2 as YYNGEE. V was cut by 3 bases and J by 3 bases, with 15 bases left in between. Using reference TRBV9 and TRBJ1-1 for the parts outside the CDR3, the full variable domain is DSGVTQTPKHLITATGQRVTLRCSPRSGDLSVYWYQQSLDQGLQFLIQYYNGEERAKGNILERFSAQQFPDLHSELNLSSLELGDSALYFCASSGRTGWDTEAFFGQGTRLTVV.

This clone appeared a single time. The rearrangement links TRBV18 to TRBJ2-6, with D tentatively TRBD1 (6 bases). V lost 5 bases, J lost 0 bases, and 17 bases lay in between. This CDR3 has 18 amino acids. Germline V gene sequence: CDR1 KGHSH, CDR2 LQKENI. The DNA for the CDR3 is TGTGCCAGCTCATTCGCCTGGGACACGTCCTCTGGGGCCAACGTCCTGACTTTC. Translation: CASSFAWDTSSGANVLTF.

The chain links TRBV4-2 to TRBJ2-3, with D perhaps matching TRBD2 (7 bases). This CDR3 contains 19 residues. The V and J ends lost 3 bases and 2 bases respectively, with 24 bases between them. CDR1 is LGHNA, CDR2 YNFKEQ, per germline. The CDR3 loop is CASSHQGGRSGVNTDTQYF. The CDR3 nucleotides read TGTGCCAGCAGCCACCAAGGGGGTAGGAGCGGGGTGAACACAGATACGCAGTATTTT.